The 12 T cell receptor beta chains given below trace back to one sample, sequenced in a study of identical twins. A single record per CDR3 protein comes from TCRdb applying MiXCR to the 5' RACE reads. Among 650,000 to 750,000 distinct CDR3 sequences listed, roughly 20% were seen once. The same data also contributed to another study, on T cells expressing NK-cell markers.

Material: PBMCs. The source is a young woman in good health.

In its sample, this clonotype was seen once. The DNA for the CDR3 is TGTGCCACCAGTGACCCGTCTGGGCACTCCGGGGAGCTGTTTTTT. It specifies CATSDPSGHSGELFF. This chain joins TRBV24-1 and TRBJ2-2; D not certain. Trimming took off 4 bases at V and 6 bases at J, with 14 bases between the two ends. CDR1 KGHDR and CDR2 SFDVKD come from the germline V gene. The CDR3 has 15 residues.

This chain connects TRBV12-5 to TRBJ2-3; TRBD2 matches 12 bases. V trimming: 1 base; J trimming: 5 bases; junction bases outside the gene matches: 4. This CDR3 has 16 residues. The germline CDR1 and CDR2 sequences are LGHNT and FRNRAP. CDR3 in DNA: TGTGCTAGTGGTTTGGCACTAGCGGGGGGCATAGATACGCAGTATTTT. Its protein is CASGLALAGGIDTQYF.

This clonotype has a count of ten or more. The rearrangement uses TRBV5-1 and TRBJ2-2; a possible D gene is TRBD1 (5 bases). Trimming stripped 4 bases from V and 3 bases from J, with 13 bases between. From germline, CDR1 is SGHRS and CDR2 YFSETQ. The length of the CDR3 is 15 residues. The CDR3 region has the DNA TGCGCCAGCAGCCTTCCGGTAGGGGACACCGGGGAGCTGTTTTTT. This sequence encodes CASSLPVGDTGELFF.

The table lists this clonotype with a few counts. This sequence joins TRBV7-3 and TRBJ2-2; 7 positions match TRBD1. V gave up 3 bases and J gave up 1 base; unmatched junction bases: 5. The germline CDR1 and CDR2 sequences are SGHTA and FQGTGA. The CDR3 consists of 16 residues. Here the CDR3 reads CASSFQGGRNTGELFF. The CDR3 nucleotides read TGTGCCAGCAGCTTTCAAGGGGGCAGGAACACCGGGGAGCTGTTTTTT.

This clonotype has a handful of counts. The J gene is TRBJ2-7, the V gene TRBV10-3; D uncertain. The germline V and J ends were trimmed by 6 bases and 2 bases, with 17 bases remaining between them. Germline-derived CDR1 and CDR2 are ENHRY and SYGVKD. The CDR3 has 15 residues. CDR3 coding DNA: TGTGCCATCAGCCCCTTTCCAGCGAACACCTACGAGCAGTACTTC. Translating gives CAISPFPANTYEQYF.

This clonotype was found many times. The gene calls are TRBV20-1 and TRBJ2-1, with TRBD2 matching over 8 bases. The CDR3 sequence is 14 residues long. V was pared by 1 base and J by 8 bases, with 7 bases of the junction left unmatched. Germline CDR1 and CDR2: DFQATT and SNEGSKA (reference sequence). The CDR3 DNA sequence: TGCAGTGCTAGAGCCGGGACTAGTTTACATGAGCAGTTCTTC. Translation gives CSARAGTSLHEQFF.

The CDR3 DNA is TGTGCCAGCAGCCCCGCGACTAGCGGGAGAGGGCACATTCAGTACTTC. Its protein is CASSPATSGRGHIQYF. The chain joins TRBV7-2 to TRBJ2-4; 12 bases agree with TRBD2. CDR1 is SGHTA, CDR2 FQGNSA, per germline. V lost 5 bases, J lost 8 bases, and 10 bases stayed unmatched. The CDR3 sequence is 16 residues long. Full variable domain (remainder filled in from reference TRBV7-2 and TRBJ2-4): GAGVSQSPSNKVTEKGKDVELRCDPISGHTALYWYRQSLGQGLEFLIYFQGNSAPDKSGLPSDRFSAERTGGSVSTLTIQRTQQEDSAVYLCASSPATSGRGHIQYFGAGTRLSVL.

This clonotype was found once. J is TRBJ2-1 and V is TRBV11-2, with unresolved D. The CDR3 runs 13 residues. The germline CDR1 and CDR2 sequences are SGHAT and FQNNGV. Trimming removed 8 bases at V and 6 bases at J, with 14 bases between. The CDR3 loop reads CASRRVSANEQFF. The CDR3 DNA sequence: TGTGCCAGCCGGCGCGTCTCGGCCAATGAGCAGTTCTTC.

This clonotype has only one observation. The chain joins TRBV5-4 to TRBJ2-3; 7 nucleotides agree with TRBD1. Germline values: CDR1 SGHNT, CDR2 YYREEE (reference sequence). CDR3 length: 15 residues. J gave up 2 bases and V 0 bases, and 3 bases lay outside the gene matches. CDR3 in DNA: TGTGCCAGCAGCTTGGAGGGGGCGTACACAGATACGCAGTATTTT. Protein product: CASSLEGAYTDTQYF.

J is TRBJ2-5 and V is TRBV12-3 or TRBV12-4; D perhaps matches TRBD2 (6 bases). Trimming cost V 3 bases and J 3 bases, with 11 bases left between them. The CDR3 totals 14 residues. CDR3 sequence reads: CASSFGEREETQYF. Written as DNA, the CDR3 is TGTGCCAGCAGTTTTGGGGAGCGGGAAGAGACCCAGTACTTC.

This rearrangement joins TRBV5-1 to TRBJ2-7, with a possible D match to TRBD1 (6 bases). V was clipped by 6 bases and J by 4 bases, with 14 bases between them. The V gene's germline CDR1 is SGHRS and CDR2 YFSETQ. The CDR3 spans 13 residues. The CDR3 region has the DNA TGCGCCAGCACTCCTACGGACAGTTACGAGCAGTACTTC. Amino acid sequence: CASTPTDSYEQYF.

The chain recombines TRBV5-1 with TRBJ2-2; no reliable D call. The CDR3 contains 16 residues. Trimming took 2 bases from V and 0 from J, leaving 11 bases between them. Germline loops: CDR1 SGHRS, CDR2 YFSETQ. The CDR3 sequence: CASSLPPTSNTGELFF. The CDR3 DNA follows: TGCGCCAGCAGCTTACCGCCTACCTCGAACACCGGGGAGCTGTTTTTT. The entire variable domain, with the rest obtained from reference TRBV5-1 and TRBJ2-2, is as follows: KAGVTQTPRYLIKTRGQQVTLSCSPISGHRSVSWYQQTPGQGLQFLFEYFSETQRNKGNFPGRFSGRQFSNSRSEMNVSTLELGDSALYLCASSLPPTSNTGELFFGEGSRLTVL.